The TCR beta chain under discussion was sequenced for a study of blood T cell repertoires in COVID-19. Whole-study context: Samples representing acute and convalescent COVID-19 were sourced from the United States, Italy and Spain. From T cells, B-cell-depleted T cells, or PBMCs came the material, which was cDNA or gDNA.

As handled by the study authors: Cell counts per sample came from amplifying reference gene primers. Repertoires were generated with immunoSEQ multiplex PCR, while TCRdb's copy carries only in-frame clones and drops some. V, J and clone size were drawn from that table, and D and trimming were deduced from the DNA. The sample has about 70,000 clones; 85% are singletons. The germline V gene encodes CDR1 LNHDA and CDR2 SQIVND (reference sequence). V shed 8 bases and J shed 6 bases, with 16 bases lying between them. This CDR3 spans 14 amino acids. The chain couples TRBV19 to TRBJ2-2; possible D gene TRBD1, 6 bases. This sequence was found in a woman older than 75 with active or convalescent COVID-19. The sequenced material came from peripheral blood. The CDR3 loop reads CASSLQRQAGELFF. The CDR3, as DNA: TGTGCCAGTTCCCTCCAGAGACAGGCCGGGGAGCTGTTTTTT.